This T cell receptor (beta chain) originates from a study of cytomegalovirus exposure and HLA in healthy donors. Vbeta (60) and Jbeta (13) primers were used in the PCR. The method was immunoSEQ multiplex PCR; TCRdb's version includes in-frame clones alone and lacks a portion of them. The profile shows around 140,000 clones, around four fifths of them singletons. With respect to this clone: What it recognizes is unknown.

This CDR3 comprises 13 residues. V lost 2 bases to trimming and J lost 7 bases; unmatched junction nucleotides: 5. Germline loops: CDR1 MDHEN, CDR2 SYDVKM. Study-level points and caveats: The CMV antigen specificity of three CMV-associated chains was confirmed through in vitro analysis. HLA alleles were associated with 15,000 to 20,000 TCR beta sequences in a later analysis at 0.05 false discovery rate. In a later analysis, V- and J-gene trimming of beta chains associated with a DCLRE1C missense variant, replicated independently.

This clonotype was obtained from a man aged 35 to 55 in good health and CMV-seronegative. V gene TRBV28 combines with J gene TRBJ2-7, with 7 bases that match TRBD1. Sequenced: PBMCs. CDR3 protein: CASSLPDRVEQYF. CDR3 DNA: TGTGCCAGCAGTTTACCTGACAGGGTTGAGCAGTACTTC.